The following is a T cell receptor (beta chain) sequence with its context. Its antigen is not known. This entry comes from a study of cytomegalovirus exposure and HLA in healthy donors. Notes on the study in general: Through in vitro validation, three CMV-associated chains were shown to be specific for CMV antigens. First-cohort TCR clusters tended to co-occur in the 120 or so validation repertoires, a later analysis found. Across donors, most TCRs were seen rarely, yet some public ones were widespread.

Separation from the roughly 670-subject first cohort characterized the 120-subject validation cohort, to which the donors belonged. Assay used: immunoSEQ multiplex PCR; TCRdb lists only in-frame clones, some missing. Of some 98,000 clones listed, around 88% are singletons. Sequenced material: PBMCs. The clonotype comes from a woman under 40 in good health and CMV-seronegative.

The CDR3 DNA reads as TGCAGCGTTGAAACCGGCGGTTACAATGAGCAGTTCTTC. This gives the protein CSVETGGYNEQFF. This chain joins TRBV29-1 and TRBJ2-1; D not resolved. The CDR3 runs to 13 residues. Trimming pared 2 bases from V and 4 bases from J, leaving 9 bases between. Germline CDR1 is SQVTM and CDR2 is ANQGSEA.